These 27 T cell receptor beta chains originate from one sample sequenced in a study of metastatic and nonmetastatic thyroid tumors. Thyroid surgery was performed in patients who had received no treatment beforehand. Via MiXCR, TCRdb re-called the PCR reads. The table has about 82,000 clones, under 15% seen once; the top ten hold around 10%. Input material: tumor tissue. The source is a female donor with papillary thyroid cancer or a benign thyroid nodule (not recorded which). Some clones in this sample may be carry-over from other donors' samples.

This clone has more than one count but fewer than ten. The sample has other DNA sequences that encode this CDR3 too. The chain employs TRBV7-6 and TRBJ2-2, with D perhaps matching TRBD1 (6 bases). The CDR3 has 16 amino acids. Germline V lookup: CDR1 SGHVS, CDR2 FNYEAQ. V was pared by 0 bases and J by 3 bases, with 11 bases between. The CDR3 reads CASSLATGFDTGELFF. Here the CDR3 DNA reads TGTGCCAGCAGCTTAGCCACAGGGTTCGACACCGGGGAGCTGTTTTTT.

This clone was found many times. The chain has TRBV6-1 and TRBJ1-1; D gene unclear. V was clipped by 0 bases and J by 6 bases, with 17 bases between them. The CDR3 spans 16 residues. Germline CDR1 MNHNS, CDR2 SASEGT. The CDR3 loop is CASSEATYRPDPEAFF. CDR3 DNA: TGTGCCAGCAGTGAAGCTACCTATCGACCAGACCCTGAAGCTTTCTTT.

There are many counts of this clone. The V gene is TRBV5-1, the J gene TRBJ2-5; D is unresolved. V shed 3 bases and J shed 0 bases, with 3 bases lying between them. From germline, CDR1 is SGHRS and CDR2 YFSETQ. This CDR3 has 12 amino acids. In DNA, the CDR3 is TGCGCCAGCAGCTCTAACCAAGAGACCCAGTACTTC. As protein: CASSSNQETQYF.

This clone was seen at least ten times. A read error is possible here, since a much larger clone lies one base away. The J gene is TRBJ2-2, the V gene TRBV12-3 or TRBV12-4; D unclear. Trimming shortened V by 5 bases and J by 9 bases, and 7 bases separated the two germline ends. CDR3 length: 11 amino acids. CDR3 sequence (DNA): TGTGCCAGCAGTCCAAACAGGGAGCTGTTTTTT. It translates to CASSPNRELFF.

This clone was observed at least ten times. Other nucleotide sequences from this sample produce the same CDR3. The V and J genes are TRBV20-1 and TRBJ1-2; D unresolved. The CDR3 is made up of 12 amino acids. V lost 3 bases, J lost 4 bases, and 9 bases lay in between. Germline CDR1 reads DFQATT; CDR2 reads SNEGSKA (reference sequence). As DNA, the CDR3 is TGCAGTGCTAGGGGTCTGACCTATGGCTACACCTTC. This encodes CSARGLTYGYTF.

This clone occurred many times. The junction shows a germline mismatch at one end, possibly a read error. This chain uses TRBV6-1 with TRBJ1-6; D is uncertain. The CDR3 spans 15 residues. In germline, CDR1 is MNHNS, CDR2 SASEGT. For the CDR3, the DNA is TGTGCCAGCAGTGACTATAGCTCCCATAATTCACCCCTCCACTTT. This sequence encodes CASSDYSSHNSPLHF.

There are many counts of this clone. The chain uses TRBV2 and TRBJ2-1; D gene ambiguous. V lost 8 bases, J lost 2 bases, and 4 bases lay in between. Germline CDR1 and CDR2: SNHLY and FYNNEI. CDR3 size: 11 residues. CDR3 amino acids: CASAPYNEQFF. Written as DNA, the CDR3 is TGTGCCAGCGCCCCCTACAATGAGCAGTTCTTC.

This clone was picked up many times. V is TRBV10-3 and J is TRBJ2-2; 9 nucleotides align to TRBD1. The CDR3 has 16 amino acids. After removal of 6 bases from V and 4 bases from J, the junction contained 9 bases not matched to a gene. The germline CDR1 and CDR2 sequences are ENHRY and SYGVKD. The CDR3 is CAISKSGQGTTGELFF. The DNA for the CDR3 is TGTGCCATCAGCAAATCGGGACAGGGTACCACCGGGGAGCTGTTTTTT.

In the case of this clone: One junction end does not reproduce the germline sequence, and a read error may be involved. The CDR3 protein is CASGTGVENERFF. The CDR3 DNA follows: TGTGCCAGCGGAACGGGAGTGGAAAATGAGCGGTTCTTC. This chain joins TRBV7-3 and TRBJ2-1, with TRBD2 as a possible D gene (6 bases). This CDR3 has 13 amino acids. In germline, CDR1 is SGHTA, CDR2 FQGTGA.

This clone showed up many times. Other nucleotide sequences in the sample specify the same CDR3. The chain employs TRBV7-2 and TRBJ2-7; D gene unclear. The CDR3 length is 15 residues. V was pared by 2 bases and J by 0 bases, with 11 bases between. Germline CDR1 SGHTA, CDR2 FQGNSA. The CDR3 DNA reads TGTGCCAGCAGCTTAATGCCAGGCGGCTCCTACGAGCAGTACTTC. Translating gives CASSLMPGGSYEQYF. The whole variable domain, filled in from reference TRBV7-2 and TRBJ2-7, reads GAGVSQSPSNKVTEKGKDVELRCDPISGHTALYWYRQSLGQGLEFLIYFQGNSAPDKSGLPSDRFSAERTGGSVSTLTIQRTQQEDSAVYLCASSLMPGGSYEQYFGPGTRLTVT.

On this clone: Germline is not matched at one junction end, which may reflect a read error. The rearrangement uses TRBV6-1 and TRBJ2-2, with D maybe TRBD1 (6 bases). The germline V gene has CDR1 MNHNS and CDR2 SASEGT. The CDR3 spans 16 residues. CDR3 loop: CASKTQGFVNTGELFF. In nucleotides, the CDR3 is TGTGCCAGCAAAACCCAGGGGTTTGTGAACACCGGTGAGCTGTTTTTT.

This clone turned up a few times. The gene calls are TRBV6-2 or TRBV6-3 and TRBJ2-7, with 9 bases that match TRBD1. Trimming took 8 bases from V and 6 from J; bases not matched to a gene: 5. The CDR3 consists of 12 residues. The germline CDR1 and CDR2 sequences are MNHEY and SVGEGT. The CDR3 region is CASSWTGVEQYF. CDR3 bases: TGTGCCAGCTCCTGGACAGGGGTCGAGCAGTACTTC.

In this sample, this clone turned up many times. The CDR3 reads CASSFQASLSGANVLTF. CDR3 nucleotide sequence: TGTGCCAGCAGCTTTCAGGCGTCCCTCTCTGGGGCCAACGTCCTGACTTTC. This chain connects TRBV5-4 to TRBJ2-6; D is undetermined. Germline V lookup: CDR1 SGHNT, CDR2 YYREEE (reference sequence). The CDR3 consists of 17 residues. The germline V and J ends were trimmed by 2 bases and 0 bases, with 12 bases remaining between them.

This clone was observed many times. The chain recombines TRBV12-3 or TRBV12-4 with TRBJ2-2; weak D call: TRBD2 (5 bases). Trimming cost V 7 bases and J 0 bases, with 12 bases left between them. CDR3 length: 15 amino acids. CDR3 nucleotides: TGTGCCAGCACTCCCGGGATGTCGAACACCGGGGAGCTGTTTTTT. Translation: CASTPGMSNTGELFF.

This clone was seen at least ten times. CDR3 region: CSARDFGRGIRAEAFF. CDR3 in DNA: TGCAGTGCTAGAGATTTTGGGCGGGGGATTAGGGCTGAAGCTTTCTTT. This chain connects TRBV20-1 to TRBJ1-1, with a tentative D call TRBD1 (5 bases). Per the germline V gene, CDR1 is DFQATT and CDR2 is SNEGSKA (reference sequence). V lost 0 bases and J 6 bases, leaving 20 bases between the germline ends. The CDR3 covers 16 residues.

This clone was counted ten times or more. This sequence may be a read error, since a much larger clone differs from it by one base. This CDR3 reads CASSYSGQESPLHF. The CDR3 coding sequence is TGTGCCAGCAGTTACTCGGGACAGGAGTCACCCCTCCACTTT. This chain joins TRBV6-2 or TRBV6-3 and TRBJ1-6, with 8 bases identical to TRBD1. V gave up 0 bases and J gave up 10 bases; unmatched junction bases: 2. CDR1 and CDR2 from the germline V gene are MNHEY and SVGEGT. The CDR3 runs 14 residues.

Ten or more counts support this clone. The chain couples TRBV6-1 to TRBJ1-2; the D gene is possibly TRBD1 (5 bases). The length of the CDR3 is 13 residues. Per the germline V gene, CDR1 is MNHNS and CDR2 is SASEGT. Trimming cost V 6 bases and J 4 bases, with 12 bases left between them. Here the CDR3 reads CASSRQTSYGYTF. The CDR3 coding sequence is TGTGCCAGCAGCCGACAGACCAGCTATGGCTACACCTTC.

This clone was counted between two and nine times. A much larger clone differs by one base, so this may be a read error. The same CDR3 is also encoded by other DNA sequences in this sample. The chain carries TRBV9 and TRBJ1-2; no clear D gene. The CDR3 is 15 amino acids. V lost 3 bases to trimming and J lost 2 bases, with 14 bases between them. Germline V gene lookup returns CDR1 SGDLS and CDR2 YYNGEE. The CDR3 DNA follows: TGTGCCAGCAGCGGGTCTTGGGCGGAGAACTATGGCTACACCTTC. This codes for CASSGSWAENYGYTF.

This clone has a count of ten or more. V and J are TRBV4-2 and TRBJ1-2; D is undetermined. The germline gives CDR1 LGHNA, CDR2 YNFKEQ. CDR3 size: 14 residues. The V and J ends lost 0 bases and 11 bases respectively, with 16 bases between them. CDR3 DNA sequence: TGTGCCAGCAGCCAAGACCCGATAGACCGGTCATACACCTTC. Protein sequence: CASSQDPIDRSYTF.

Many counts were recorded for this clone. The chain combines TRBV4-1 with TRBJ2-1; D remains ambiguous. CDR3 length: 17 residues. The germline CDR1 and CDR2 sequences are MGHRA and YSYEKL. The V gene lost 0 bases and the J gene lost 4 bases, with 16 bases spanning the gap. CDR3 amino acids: CASSQDLSGGIYNEQFF. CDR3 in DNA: TGCGCCAGCAGCCAAGACTTGTCAGGTGGAATTTACAATGAGCAGTTCTTC.

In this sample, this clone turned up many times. CDR3 sequence reads: CASSQTVGLLAGGGNEQFF. DNA for the CDR3: TGTGCCAGCAGCCAAACCGTCGGTCTACTAGCGGGAGGAGGTAATGAGCAGTTCTTC. The chain uses TRBV14 and TRBJ2-1, with TRBD2 identical over 12 bases. The CDR3 runs to 19 residues. J lost 7 bases, V lost 2 bases, and 15 bases had no gene match. Germline CDR1 SGHDN, CDR2 FVKESK. Looking up the rest from reference TRBV14 and TRBJ2-1 gives the full variable domain: EAGVTQFPSHSVIEKGQTVTLRCDPISGHDNLYWYRRVMGKEIKFLLHFVKESKQDESGMPNNRFLAERTGGTYSTLKVQPAELEDSGVYFCASSQTVGLLAGGGNEQFFGPGTRLTVL.

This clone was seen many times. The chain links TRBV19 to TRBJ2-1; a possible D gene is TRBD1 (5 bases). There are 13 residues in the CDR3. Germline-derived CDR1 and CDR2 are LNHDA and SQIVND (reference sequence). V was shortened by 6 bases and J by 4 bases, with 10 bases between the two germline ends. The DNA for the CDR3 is TGTGCCAGTAGCCCAGGGTCTTACAATGAGCAGTTCTTC. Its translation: CASSPGSYNEQFF.

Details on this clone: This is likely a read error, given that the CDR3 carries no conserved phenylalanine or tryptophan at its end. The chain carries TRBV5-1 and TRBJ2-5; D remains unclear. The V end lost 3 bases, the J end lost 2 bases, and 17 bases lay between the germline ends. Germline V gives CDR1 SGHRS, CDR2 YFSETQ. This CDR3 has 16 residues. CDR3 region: CASSSWVTLLQETQYL. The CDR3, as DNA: TGCGCCAGCAGCTCGTGGGTCACCCTTCTTCAAGAGACCCAGTACCTC.

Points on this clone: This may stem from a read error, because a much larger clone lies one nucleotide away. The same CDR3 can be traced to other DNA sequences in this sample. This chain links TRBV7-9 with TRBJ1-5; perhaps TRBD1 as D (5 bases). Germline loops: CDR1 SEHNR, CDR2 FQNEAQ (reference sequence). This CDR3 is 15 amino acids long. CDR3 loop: CASSRTGLYNQPQHF. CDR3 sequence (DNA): TGTGCCAGCAGCCGTACGGGGCTCTACAATCAGCCCCAGCATTTC.

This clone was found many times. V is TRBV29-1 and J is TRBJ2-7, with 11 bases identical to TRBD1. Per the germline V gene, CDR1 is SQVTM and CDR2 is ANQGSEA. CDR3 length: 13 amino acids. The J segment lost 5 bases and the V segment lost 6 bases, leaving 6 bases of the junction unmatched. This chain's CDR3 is CSVRTGGIDEQYF. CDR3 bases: TGCAGCGTACGGACAGGGGGCATCGACGAGCAGTACTTC.

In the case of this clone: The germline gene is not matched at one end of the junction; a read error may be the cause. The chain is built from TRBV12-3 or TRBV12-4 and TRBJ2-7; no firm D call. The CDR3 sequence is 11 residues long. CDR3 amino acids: CARDRSYEQYF. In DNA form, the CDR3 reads TGTGCTAGAGATCGCTCCTATGAGCAGTACTTC.

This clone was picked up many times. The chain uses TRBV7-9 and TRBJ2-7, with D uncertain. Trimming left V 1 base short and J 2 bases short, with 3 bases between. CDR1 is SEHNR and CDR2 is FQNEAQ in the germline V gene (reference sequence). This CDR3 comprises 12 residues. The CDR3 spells CASSLDTYEQYF. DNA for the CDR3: TGTGCCAGCAGCTTAGATACCTACGAGCAGTACTTC.